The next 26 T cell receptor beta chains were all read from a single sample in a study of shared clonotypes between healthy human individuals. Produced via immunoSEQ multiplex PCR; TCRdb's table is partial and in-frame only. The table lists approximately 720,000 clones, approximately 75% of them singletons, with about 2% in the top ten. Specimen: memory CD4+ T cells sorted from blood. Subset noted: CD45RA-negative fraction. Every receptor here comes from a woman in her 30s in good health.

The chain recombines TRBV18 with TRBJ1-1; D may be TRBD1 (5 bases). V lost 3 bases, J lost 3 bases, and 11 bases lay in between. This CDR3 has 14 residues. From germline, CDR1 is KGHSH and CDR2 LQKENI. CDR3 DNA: TGTGCCAGCTCACCGGGGGGGAAGGACACTGAAGCTTTCTTT. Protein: CASSPGGKDTEAFF. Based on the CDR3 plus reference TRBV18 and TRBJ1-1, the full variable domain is NAGVMQNPRHLVRRRGQEARLRCSPMKGHSHVYWYRQLPEEGLKFMVYLQKENIIDESGMPKERFSAEFPKEGPSILRIQQVVRGDSAAYFCASSPGGKDTEAFFGQGTRLTVV.

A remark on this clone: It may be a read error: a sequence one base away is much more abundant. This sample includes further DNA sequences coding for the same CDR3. The CDR3 reads CASSLAGTDTQYF. The CDR3 coding sequence is TGTGCCAGCAGTTTGGCGGGCACAGATACGCAGTATTTT. The V call is TRBV28, the J call TRBJ2-3; D not resolved. Trimming removed 3 bases from V and 1 base from J, with 5 bases in between. CDR1 is MDHEN and CDR2 is SYDVKM in the germline V gene. The CDR3 consists of 13 residues.

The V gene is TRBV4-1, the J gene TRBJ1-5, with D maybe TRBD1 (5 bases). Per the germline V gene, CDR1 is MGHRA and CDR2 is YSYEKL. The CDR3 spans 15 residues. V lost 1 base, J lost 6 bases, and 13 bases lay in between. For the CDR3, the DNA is TGCGCCAGCAGCCAAGTGGTCAGGGTCAGTCAGCCCCAGCATTTT. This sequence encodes CASSQVVRVSQPQHF.

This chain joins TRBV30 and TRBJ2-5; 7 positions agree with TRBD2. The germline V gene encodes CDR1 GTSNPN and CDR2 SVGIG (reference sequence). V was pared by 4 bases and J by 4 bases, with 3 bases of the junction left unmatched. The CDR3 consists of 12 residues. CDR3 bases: TGTGCCTGGAAAACGGGAGGAGAGACCCAGTACTTC. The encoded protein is CAWKTGGETQYF.

The CDR3 DNA is TGTGCCTGGAGTGGACTAGCGGGATTTGGCGAGCAGTACTTC. It specifies CAWSGLAGFGEQYF. The chain carries TRBV30 and TRBJ2-7; 11 bases match TRBD2. The CDR3 contains 14 residues. CDR1 and CDR2 from the germline V gene are GTSNPN and SVGIG (reference sequence). Trimming took 1 base from V and 6 from J; bases not matched to a gene: 5.

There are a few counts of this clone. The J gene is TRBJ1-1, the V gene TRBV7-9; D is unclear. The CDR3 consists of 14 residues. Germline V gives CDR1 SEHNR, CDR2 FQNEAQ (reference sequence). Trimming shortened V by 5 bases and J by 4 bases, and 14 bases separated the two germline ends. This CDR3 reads CASSRTTQSTEAFF. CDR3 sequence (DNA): TGTGCCAGCAGCAGGACCACCCAGAGCACTGAAGCTTTCTTT.

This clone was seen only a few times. The CDR3 here is CASSSHILNTEAFF. Here the CDR3 DNA reads TGTGCCAGCAGTTCCCACATTCTAAACACTGAAGCTTTCTTT. The rearrangement links TRBV28 to TRBJ1-1; unclear D gene. CDR3 length: 14 residues. Per germline, CDR1 MDHEN and CDR2 SYDVKM. V was trimmed by 4 bases and J by 2 bases, leaving 11 bases between them.

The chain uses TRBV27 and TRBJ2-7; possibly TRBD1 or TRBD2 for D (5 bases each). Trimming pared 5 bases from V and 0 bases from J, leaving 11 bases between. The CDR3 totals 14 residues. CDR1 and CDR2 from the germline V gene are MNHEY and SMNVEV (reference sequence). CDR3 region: CASSLRDGSYEQYF. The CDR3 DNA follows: TGTGCCAGCAGTCTCCGGGACGGCTCCTACGAGCAGTACTTC.

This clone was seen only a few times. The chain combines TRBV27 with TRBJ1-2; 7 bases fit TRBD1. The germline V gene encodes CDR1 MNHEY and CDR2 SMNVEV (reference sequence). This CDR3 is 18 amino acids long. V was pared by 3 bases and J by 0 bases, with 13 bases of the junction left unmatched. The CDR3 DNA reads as TGTGCCAGCAGTTTGTCAGGGGACAGCGGCCTAGCTAACTATGGCTACACCTTC. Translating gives CASSLSGDSGLANYGYTF.

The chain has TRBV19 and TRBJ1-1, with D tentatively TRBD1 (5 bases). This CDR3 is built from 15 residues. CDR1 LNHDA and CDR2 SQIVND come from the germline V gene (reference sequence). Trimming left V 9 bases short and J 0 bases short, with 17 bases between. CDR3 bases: TGTGCCAGCAGCATAGCACGGGGGGTGAACACTGAAGCTTTCTTT. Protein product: CASSIARGVNTEAFF.

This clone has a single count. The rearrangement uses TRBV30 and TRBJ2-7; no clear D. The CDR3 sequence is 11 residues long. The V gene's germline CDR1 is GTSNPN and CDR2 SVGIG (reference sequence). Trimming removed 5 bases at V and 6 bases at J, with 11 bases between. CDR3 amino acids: CAWGSSGEQYF. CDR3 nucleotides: TGTGCCTGGGGCTCCTCGGGCGAGCAGTACTTC.

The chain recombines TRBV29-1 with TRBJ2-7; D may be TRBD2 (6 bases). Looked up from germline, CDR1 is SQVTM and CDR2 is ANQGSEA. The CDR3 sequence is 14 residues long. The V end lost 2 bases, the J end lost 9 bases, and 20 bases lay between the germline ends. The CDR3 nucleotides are TGCAGCGTTGAATTTCCGGGACTCACTGTAAGGCAGTACTTC. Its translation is CSVEFPGLTVRQYF.

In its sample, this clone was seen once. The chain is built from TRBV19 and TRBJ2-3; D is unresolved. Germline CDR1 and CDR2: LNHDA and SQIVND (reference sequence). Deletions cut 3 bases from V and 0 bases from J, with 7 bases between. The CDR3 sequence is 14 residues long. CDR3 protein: CASSMLYSTDTQYF. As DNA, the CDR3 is TGTGCCAGTAGTATGTTGTATAGCACAGATACGCAGTATTTT.

CDR3 residues: CASSQDGRAVEQYF. Here the CDR3 DNA reads TGTGCCAGCAGCCAAGACGGCAGGGCTGTCGAGCAGTACTTC. The chain employs TRBV14 and TRBJ2-7; D may be TRBD1 (5 bases). V gave up 0 bases and J gave up 6 bases, with 12 bases separating them. This CDR3 spans 14 amino acids. Germline V CDR1 and CDR2: SGHDN, FVKESK.

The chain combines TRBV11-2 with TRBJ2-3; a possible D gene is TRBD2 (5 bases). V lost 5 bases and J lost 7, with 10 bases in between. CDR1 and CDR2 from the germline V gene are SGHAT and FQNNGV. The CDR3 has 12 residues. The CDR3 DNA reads TGTGCCAGCAGCCCAACGACTAATACGCAGTATTTT. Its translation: CASSPTTNTQYF.

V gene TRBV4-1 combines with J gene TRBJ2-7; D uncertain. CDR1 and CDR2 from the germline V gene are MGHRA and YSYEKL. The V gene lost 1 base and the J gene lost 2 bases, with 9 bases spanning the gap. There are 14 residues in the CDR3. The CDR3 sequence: CASSQAVGTYEQYF. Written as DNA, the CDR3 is TGCGCCAGCAGCCAAGCGGTAGGGACCTACGAGCAGTACTTC.

The CDR3 region is CASSSAGQGVLEQFF. In DNA, the CDR3 is TGTGCCAGCAGCTCAGCGGGACAGGGAGTTCTAGAGCAGTTCTTC. The rearrangement joins TRBV7-2 to TRBJ2-1; 9 bases are a match to TRBD1. This CDR3 has 15 residues. The germline gives CDR1 SGHTA, CDR2 FQGNSA. Losses at the gene ends were 4 bases for V and 10 bases for J; bases not matched to a gene: 11.

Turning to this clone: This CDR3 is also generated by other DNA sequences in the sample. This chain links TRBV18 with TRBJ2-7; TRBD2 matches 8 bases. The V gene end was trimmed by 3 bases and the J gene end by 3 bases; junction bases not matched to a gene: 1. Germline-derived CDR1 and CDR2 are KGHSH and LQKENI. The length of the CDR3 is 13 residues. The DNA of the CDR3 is TGTGCCAGCTCACCGGGGACTAGCTACGAGCAGTACTTC. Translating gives CASSPGTSYEQYF. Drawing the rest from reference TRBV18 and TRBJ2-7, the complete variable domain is NAGVMQNPRHLVRRRGQEARLRCSPMKGHSHVYWYRQLPEEGLKFMVYLQKENIIDESGMPKERFSAEFPKEGPSILRIQQVVRGDSAAYFCASSPGTSYEQYFGPGTRLTVT.

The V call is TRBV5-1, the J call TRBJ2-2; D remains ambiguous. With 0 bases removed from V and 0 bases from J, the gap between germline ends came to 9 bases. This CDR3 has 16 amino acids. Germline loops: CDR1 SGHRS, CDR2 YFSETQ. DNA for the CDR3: TGCGCCAGCAGCTTGGGGGTTACTACGAACACCGGGGAGCTGTTTTTT. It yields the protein CASSLGVTTNTGELFF.

The CDR3 here is CSAGGLVEQFF. The CDR3, as DNA: TGCAGTGCGGGGGGACTAGTTGAGCAGTTCTTC. This chain connects TRBV20-1 to TRBJ2-1, with TRBD2 matching 8 bases. Per germline, CDR1 DFQATT and CDR2 SNEGSKA (reference sequence). The CDR3 totals 11 residues. V lost 6 bases to trimming and J lost 9 bases; unmatched junction nucleotides: 4.

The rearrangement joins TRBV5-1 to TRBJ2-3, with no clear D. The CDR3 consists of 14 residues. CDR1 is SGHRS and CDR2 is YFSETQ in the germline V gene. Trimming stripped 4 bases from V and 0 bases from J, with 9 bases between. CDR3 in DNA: TGCGCCAGCAGCGCCATCCCGAGCACAGATACGCAGTATTTT. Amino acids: CASSAIPSTDTQYF. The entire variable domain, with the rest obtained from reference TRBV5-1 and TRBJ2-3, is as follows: KAGVTQTPRYLIKTRGQQVTLSCSPISGHRSVSWYQQTPGQGLQFLFEYFSETQRNKGNFPGRFSGRQFSNSRSEMNVSTLELGDSALYLCASSAIPSTDTQYFGPGTRLTVL.

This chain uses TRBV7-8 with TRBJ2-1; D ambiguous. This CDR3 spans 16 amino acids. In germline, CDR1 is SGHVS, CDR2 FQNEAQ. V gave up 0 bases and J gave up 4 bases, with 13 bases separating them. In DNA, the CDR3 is TGTGCCAGCAGCTTAGCTTACCAGAGGACGTACAATGAGCAGTTCTTC. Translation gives CASSLAYQRTYNEQFF. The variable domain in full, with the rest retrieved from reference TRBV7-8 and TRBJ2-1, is GAGVSQSPRYKVAKRGQDVALRCDPISGHVSLFWYQQALGQGPEFLTYFQNEAQLDKSGLPSDRFFAERPEGSVSTLKIQRTQQEDSAVYLCASSLAYQRTYNEQFFGPGTRLTVL.

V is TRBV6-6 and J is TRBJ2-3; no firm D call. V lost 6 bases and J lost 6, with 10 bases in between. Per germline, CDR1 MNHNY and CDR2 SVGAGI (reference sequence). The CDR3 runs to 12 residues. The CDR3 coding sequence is TGTGCCAGCAGGGATATAGTGGATACGCAGTATTTT. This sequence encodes CASRDIVDTQYF.

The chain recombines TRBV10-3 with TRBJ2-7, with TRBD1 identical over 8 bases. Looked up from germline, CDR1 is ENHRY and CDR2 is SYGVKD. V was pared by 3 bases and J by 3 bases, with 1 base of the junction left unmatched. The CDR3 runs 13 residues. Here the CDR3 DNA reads TGTGCCATCAGTGAAGGACAGGGCTACGAGCAGTACTTC. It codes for CAISEGQGYEQYF.

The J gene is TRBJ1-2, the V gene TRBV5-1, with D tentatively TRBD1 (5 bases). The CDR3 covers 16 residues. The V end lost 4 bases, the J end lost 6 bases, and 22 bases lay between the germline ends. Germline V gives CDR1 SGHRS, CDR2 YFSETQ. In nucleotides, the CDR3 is TGCGCCAGCAGCATTCAGACGGGCGCGATGGGGCATGGCTACACCTTC. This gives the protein CASSIQTGAMGHGYTF.

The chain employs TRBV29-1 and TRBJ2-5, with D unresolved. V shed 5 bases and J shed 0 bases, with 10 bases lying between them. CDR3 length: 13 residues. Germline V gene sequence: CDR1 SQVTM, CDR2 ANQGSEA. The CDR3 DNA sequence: TGCAGCGTTTCGCGAGCGTACCAAGAGACCCAGTACTTC. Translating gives CSVSRAYQETQYF.